This record covers a single T cell receptor beta chain. The antigen is unknown. The data belong to a study of OX40 agonist ivuxolimab in advanced cancers. Study summary: Patients were dosed with the agonistic anti-OX40 (CD134) antibody ivuxolimab. Checkpoint inhibitors had been given previously to 40% of patients. Study findings and constraints: Relatively little clonal expansion, among the lowest observed, appeared in partial responders at 0.1-3.0 mg/kg. CD8+ T cells averaged more expanded clones than CD4+.

Profiled with immunoSEQ multiplex PCR; TCRdb holds only in-frame clones, not every one. The data contain 40,000 to 60,000 clones, around 90% of them singletons. This clonotype originated in an adult with an advanced solid tumor such as melanoma, head and neck, liver or kidney cancer. The sample in question was CD4+ or CD8+ T cells sorted from blood, obtained in a trial of the OX40 agonist ivuxolimab.

CDR3 sequence: CASSLPSGLRGGGPGELFF. CDR3 DNA sequence: TGTGCCAGCAGTTTACCCTCCGGGCTCCGGGGGGGCGGCCCCGGGGAGCTGTTTTTT. The genes are TRBV28 and TRBJ2-2, with 8 bases matching TRBD2. The CDR3 contains 19 residues. CDR1 and CDR2 (germline): MDHEN, SYDVKM. V shed 2 bases, J shed 6 bases, and the junction held 17 bases outside the gene matches.